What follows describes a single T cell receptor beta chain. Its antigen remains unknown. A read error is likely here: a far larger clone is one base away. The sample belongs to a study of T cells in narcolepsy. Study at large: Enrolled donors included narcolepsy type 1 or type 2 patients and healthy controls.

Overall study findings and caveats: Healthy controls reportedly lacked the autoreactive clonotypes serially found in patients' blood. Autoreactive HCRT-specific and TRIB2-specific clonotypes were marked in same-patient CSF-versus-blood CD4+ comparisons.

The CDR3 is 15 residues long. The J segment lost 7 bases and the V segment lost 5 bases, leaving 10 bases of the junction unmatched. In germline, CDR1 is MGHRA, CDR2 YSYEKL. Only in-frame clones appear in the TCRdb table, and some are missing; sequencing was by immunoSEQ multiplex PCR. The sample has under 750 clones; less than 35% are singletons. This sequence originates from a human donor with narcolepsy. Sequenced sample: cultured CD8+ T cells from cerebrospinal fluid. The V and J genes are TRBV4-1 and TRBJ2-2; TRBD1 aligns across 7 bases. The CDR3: CASSYGEGAVGELFF. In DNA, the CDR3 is TGCGCCAGCAGCTACGGAGAGGGGGCGGTCGGGGAGCTGTTTTTT.